This is a list of T cell receptor beta chains from one sample in a study of siplizumab effects on memory and regulatory T cells. The table came from immunoSEQ multiplex PCR; TCRdb's copy has only in-frame clones and leaves some out. Of some 99,000 clones listed, roughly 94% were seen once; the top ten hold about 0.75%. Sequencing was performed on Tregs sorted from blood. Source of these receptors: a human donor in good health. The CDR3 runs from the conserved cysteine through the conserved F or W. D genes are given only for firm matches. Rows give clone size only sometimes, using once, few, many, or a class for an expanded clone.

clone size	J gene	D gene	V gene	CDR3 protein	CDR3 DNA
once	TRBJ2-3	NA	TRBV5-4	CASSLGGNTDTQYF	TGTGCCAGCAGCTTGGGCGGGAACACAGATACGCAGTATTTT
NA	TRBJ2-4	NA	TRBV7-9	CASSLLGPLLAKNIQYF	TGTGCCAGCAGCCTACTAGGTCCCCTTCTAGCCAAAAACATTCAGTACTTC
NA	TRBJ1-2	TRBD1	TRBV18	CASSPTGLAYGYTF	TGTGCCAGCTCACCGACAGGGTTGGCCTATGGCTACACCTTC
once	TRBJ2-7	NA	TRBV29-1	CSVVPGGPTYEQYF	TGCAGCGTTGTCCCCGGGGGGCCTACCTACGAGCAGTACTTC
NA	TRBJ1-2	TRBD1	TRBV6-6	CASSITGANYGYTF	TGTGCCAGCAGTATAACAGGGGCTAACTATGGCTACACCTTC
NA	TRBJ2-1	NA	TRBV20-1	CSARSRNEQFF	TGCAGTGCTAGAAGTAGGAATGAGCAGTTCTTC
NA	TRBJ2-7	TRBD1	TRBV19	CASSMGQGGRSEQYF	TGTGCCAGTAGTATGGGACAGGGAGGAAGAAGCGAGCAGTACTTC
NA	TRBJ2-3	NA	TRBV20-1	CSAREVDTQYF	TGCAGTGCAAGAGAGGTGGATACGCAGTATTTT
NA	TRBJ2-7	NA	TRBV4-2	CASSLASGEQYF	TGTGCCAGCAGCCTTGCTTCGGGCGAGCAGTACTTC
NA	TRBJ2-3	TRBD2	TRBV10-2	CASSSPYGGADTQYF	TGCGCCAGCAGTTCCCCGTACGGGGGGGCAGATACGCAGTATTTT
NA	TRBJ2-7	NA	TRBV5-6	CASSLGGGRAYEQYF	TGTGCCAGCAGCTTGGGCGGGGGCCGAGCCTACGAGCAGTACTTC
NA	TRBJ2-1	NA	TRBV4-1	CASSQAPSSYNEQFF	TGCGCCAGCAGCCAAGCCCCGAGCTCCTACAATGAGCAGTTCTTC
NA	TRBJ1-1	NA	TRBV6-5	CASRSLYTEAFF	TGTGCCAGCAGGAGCCTTTACACTGAAGCTTTCTTT
NA	TRBJ2-2	TRBD2	TRBV9	CASSREADTGELFF	TGTGCCAGCAGTCGGGAGGCGGACACCGGGGAGCTGTTTTTT
NA	TRBJ1-1	NA	TRBV7-2	CASSLEETEAFF	TGTGCCAGCAGCTTAGAGGAGACTGAAGCTTTCTTT
NA	TRBJ1-2	NA	TRBV5-1	CASSLAQGDGYTF	TGCGCCAGCAGCTTGGCCCAGGGAGATGGCTACACCTTC
NA	TRBJ1-1	NA	TRBV6-5	CASSYVGEVSEAFF	TGTGCCAGCAGTTACGTGGGAGAGGTCTCTGAAGCTTTCTTT
NA	TRBJ2-2	NA	TRBV30	CAWGLYRNTGELFF	TGTGCCTGGGGCCTTTACAGGAACACCGGGGAGCTGTTTTTT
NA	TRBJ2-7	NA	TRBV6-5	CASSNGASYEQYF	TGTGCCAGCAGTAACGGCGCCTCCTACGAGCAGTACTTC
NA	TRBJ2-7	NA	TRBV5-4	CASSPAGTPLYEQYF	TGTGCCAGCAGCCCCGCTGGGACACCCTTATACGAGCAGTACTTC
NA	TRBJ2-3	NA	TRBV18	CASSPQPGTEPTDTQYF	TGTGCCAGCTCACCACAACCCGGGACCGAACCCACAGATACGCAGTATTTT
NA	TRBJ2-3	NA	TRBV5-1	CASSFSPSTDTQYF	TGCGCCAGCAGCTTTTCGCCTAGCACAGATACGCAGTATTTT
few	TRBJ2-5	NA	TRBV18	CASSPLGAAGTQYF	TGTGCCAGCTCACCCCTTGGAGCGGCGGGGACCCAGTACTTC
NA	TRBJ1-2	NA	TRBV6-5	CASSYSRAGGNYGYTF	TGTGCCAGCAGTTACTCGAGGGCCGGGGGAAACTATGGCTACACCTTC
NA	TRBJ2-7	TRBD2	TRBV2	CASRGTSGRFEQYF	TGTGCCAGCAGAGGGACTAGCGGGAGGTTTGAGCAGTACTTC
NA	TRBJ1-2	NA	TRBV6-5	CATSPNRDYGYTF	TGTGCCACCTCACCCAACCGGGACTATGGCTACACCTTC
NA	TRBJ1-4	TRBD1	TRBV19	CATGQGYGLFF	TGTGCCACGGGACAGGGTTATGGACTGTTTTTT
NA	TRBJ1-1	TRBD1	TRBV10-3	CAISRDRDTEAFF	TGTGCCATCAGTCGGGACAGGGACACTGAAGCTTTCTTT
NA	TRBJ1-2	TRBD1	TRBV5-1	CASSPWTGGGYTF	TGCGCCAGCAGCCCCTGGACAGGGGGTGGCTACACCTTC
few	TRBJ2-7	TRBD1	TRBV9	CASSGSGGHSYEQYF	TGTGCCAGCAGCGGGTCAGGGGGCCACTCCTACGAGCAGTACTTC
NA	TRBJ1-1	NA	TRBV10-3	CAIMGLGGTEAFF	TGTGCCATCATGGGACTTGGGGGGACTGAAGCTTTCTTT
NA	TRBJ1-5	TRBD1	TRBV6-1	CASNPGQGNQPQHF	TGTGCCAGCAACCCGGGACAGGGCAATCAGCCCCAGCATTTT
NA	TRBJ2-7	TRBD2	TRBV5-6	CASSAGTSGSYYEQYF	TGTGCCAGCAGCGCTGGGACTAGCGGATCTTACTACGAGCAGTACTTC
once	TRBJ1-2	NA	TRBV19	CASSIPQTGGYTF	TGTGCCAGTAGTATTCCTCAGACGGGAGGCTACACCTTC